Described below is a single T cell receptor (beta chain) sequence and its context. The data belong to a study of blood T cell repertoires in COVID-19. Study at large: Italy, Spain and the United States were the sources of the convalescent and acute COVID-19 samples.

The CDR3 covers 16 residues. CDR1 KGHSH and CDR2 LQKENI come from the germline V gene. V lost 1 base to trimming and J lost 3 bases, with 16 bases between them. Clones were read by immunoSEQ multiplex PCR, and TCRdb kept only the in-frame ones, dropping some. Altogether a few hundred thousand clones are present, over 75% being singletons, with the ten largest covering around a tenth. What was sequenced was PBMCs or T cells enriched from blood (not recorded which). The clonotype originates from a middle-aged woman who had recovered from COVID-19. The chain joins TRBV18 to TRBJ2-7, with D maybe TRBD2 (6 bases). CDR3 sequence reads: CASSPRGWQEGYEQYF. The CDR3 DNA is TGTGCCAGCTCACCACGGGGGTGGCAGGAGGGCTACGAGCAGTACTTC. The whole variable domain, remainder taken from reference TRBV18 and TRBJ2-7, is NAGVMQNPRHLVRRRGQEARLRCSPMKGHSHVYWYRQLPEEGLKFMVYLQKENIIDESGMPKERFSAEFPKEGPSILRIQQVVRGDSAAYFCASSPRGWQEGYEQYFGPGTRLTVT.